One and the same sample provided the 9 T cell receptor beta chains below, sequenced in a study of CD8 T cells in ankylosing spondylitis. TCRdb re-called the 5' RACE reads through MiXCR, storing one row per CDR3 protein. In the table there are about 250,000 distinct CDR3 sequences, 32% of which are singletons. Sequenced input: blood, either unsorted or a sorted T cell fraction (not recorded which). The receptors stem from a male donor with ankylosing spondylitis or in good health (not recorded which).

This clonotype was found a few times. The chain is built from TRBV9 and TRBJ2-3; D is unclear. Germline V gene sequence: CDR1 SGDLS, CDR2 YYNGEE. This CDR3 has 15 residues. Trimming shortened V by 2 bases and J by 4 bases, and 14 bases separated the two germline ends. The CDR3: CASSVSDGLPDTQYF. The CDR3 DNA follows: TGTGCCAGCAGCGTTTCGGACGGATTGCCAGATACGCAGTATTTT.

The chain is built from TRBV6-6 and TRBJ2-7; D unclear. The V gene lost 10 bases and the J gene lost 0 bases, with 13 bases spanning the gap. The CDR3 totals 13 residues. Germline V gene lookup returns CDR1 MNHNY and CDR2 SVGAGI (reference sequence). CDR3 amino acids: CATRLQDSYEQYF. CDR3 nucleotides: TGTGCCACTAGGTTGCAGGACTCCTACGAGCAGTACTTC.

The V and J genes are TRBV20-1 and TRBJ2-1; D gene unclear. Germline V gene data show CDR1 as DFQATT and CDR2 as SNEGSKA (reference sequence). V was cut by 7 bases and J by 3 bases, with 7 bases left in between. This CDR3 contains 11 residues. The CDR3 loop reads CSVVSYNEQFF. CDR3 in DNA: TGCAGTGTAGTGAGCTACAATGAGCAGTTCTTC.

V and J are TRBV20-1 and TRBJ1-1, with 8 positions matching TRBD1. The ends lost 5 bases at V and 6 bases at J; junction bases unmatched: 8. The CDR3 totals 13 residues. Germline-derived CDR1 and CDR2 are DFQATT and SNEGSKA (reference sequence). The CDR3 loop is CSAPGQGEAEAFF. Here the CDR3 DNA reads TGCAGTGCTCCCGGACAGGGTGAGGCTGAAGCTTTCTTT.

This chain connects TRBV20-1 to TRBJ2-7, with TRBD2 as a possible D gene (8 bases). CDR1 DFQATT and CDR2 SNEGSKA come from the germline V gene (reference sequence). This CDR3 contains 13 residues. CDR3 region: CSPKGAGGYEQYF. DNA of the CDR3: TGCTCCCCTAAGGGGGCGGGGGGCTACGAGCAGTACTTC.

About this clonotype: Germline and junction disagree at one end, which may indicate a read error. The chain employs TRBV20-1 and TRBJ1-1, with D possibly TRBD1 on 5 matching bases. The CDR3 is 15 residues long. Germline V gene lookup returns CDR1 DFQATT and CDR2 SNEGSKA (reference sequence). CDR3 nucleotide sequence: TGCAGTGCTAGACCATTAGGGGACCTGGGGACTGCAGCTTTCTTT. Translation gives CSARPLGDLGTAAFF.

This sequence joins TRBV11-2 and TRBJ2-1; unclear D gene. The CDR3 extends over 12 amino acids. Trimming cost V 1 base and J 9 bases, with 7 bases left between them. Germline lookup yields CDR1 SGHAT and CDR2 FQNNGV. In DNA, the CDR3 is TGTGCCAGCAGCTTAGTTTCGAGTGAGCAGTTCTTC. Its translation: CASSLVSSEQFF.

The chain has TRBV20-1 and TRBJ2-7, with TRBD1 matching 8 bases. J was trimmed by 9 bases and V by 0 bases; bases with no gene match: 16. The CDR3 runs to 16 residues. CDR1 is DFQATT and CDR2 is SNEGSKA in the germline V gene (reference sequence). DNA for the CDR3: TGCAGTGCTAGAGATCCCCATCTAGACAGGGGATCGGGGCAGTACTTC. Its translation: CSARDPHLDRGSGQYF.

The rearrangement links TRBV20-1 to TRBJ2-2; D gene uncertain. Germline V gene data show CDR1 as DFQATT and CDR2 as SNEGSKA (reference sequence). The germline V and J ends were trimmed by 4 bases and 2 bases, with 8 bases remaining between them. CDR3 length: 13 amino acids. CDR3 region: CSANGGNTGELFF. Written as DNA, the CDR3 is TGCAGTGCTAACGGCGGAAACACCGGGGAGCTGTTTTTT.